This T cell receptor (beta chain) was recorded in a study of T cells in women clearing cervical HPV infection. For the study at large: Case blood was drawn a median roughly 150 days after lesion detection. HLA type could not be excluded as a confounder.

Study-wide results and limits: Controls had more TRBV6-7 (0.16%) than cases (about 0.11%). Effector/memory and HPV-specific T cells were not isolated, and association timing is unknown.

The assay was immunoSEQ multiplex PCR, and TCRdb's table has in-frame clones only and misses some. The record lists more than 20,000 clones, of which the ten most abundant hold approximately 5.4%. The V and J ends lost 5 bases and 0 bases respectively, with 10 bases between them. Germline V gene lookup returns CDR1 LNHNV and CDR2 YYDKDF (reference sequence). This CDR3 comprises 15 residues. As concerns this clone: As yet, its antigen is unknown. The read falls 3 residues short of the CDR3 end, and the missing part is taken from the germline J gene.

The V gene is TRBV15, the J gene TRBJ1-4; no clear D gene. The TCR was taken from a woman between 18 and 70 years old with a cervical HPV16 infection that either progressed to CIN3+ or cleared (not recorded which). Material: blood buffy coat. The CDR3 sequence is CATSPRVATNEKLFF. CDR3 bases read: TGTGCCACCAGCCCCCGGGTTGCAACTAATGAAAAA.